The sample holds a few counts of the clone carrying this TCR delta chain. As yet, its antigen is unknown. This entry belongs to a study of Vδ1+ human thymocytes. Whole-study results and caveats: In the thymus, TRG and TRD repertoires looked highly polyclonal with Gaussian CDR3 lengths. Unlike peripheral blood Vdelta1+ controls, thymic delta-chain sequences included approximately 21% Vdelta2 and few Vdelta3. Many TRG clonotypes were shared between donors; TRD repertoires were essentially private.

RNA was extracted from the cells and then reverse transcribed. The CDR3 regions were amplified by multiplex PCR from V-gene primers to a constant-region primer. TCRdb re-called the multiplex PCR reads using CATT. The sample includes about 55,000 delta-chain clones, more than 15% of them seen just once. Trimming took 3 bases from V and 3 from J; bases not matched to a gene: 11. The germline V gene encodes CDR1 TSWWSYY and CDR2 QGS. The length of the CDR3 is 18 residues. Thymocytes were sorted as CD3+ TCRVdelta1+ TCRVdelta2- after alphabeta T cell depletion. Between roughly 98% and 99.6% of sorted thymocytes were Vdelta1+.

This sequence originates from a boy less than two years old who had congenital heart surgery. The rearrangement uses TRDV1 and TRDJ1; TRDD3 matches 12 bases. The sequenced material came from Vdelta1+ gamma-delta thymocytes from the thymus. Regarding subset: FACS-sorted CD3+ TCRalphabeta- TCRVdelta1+ TCRVdelta2- thymocytes. CDR3: CALGEFPLLGDTSDKLIF. The CDR3 region has the DNA TGTGCTCTTGGGGAGTTCCCCTTACTGGGGGATACTTCCGATAAACTCATCTTT.